This TCR beta chain was identified in a study of Graves' ophthalmopathy and Graves' hyperthyroidism. General study results and limits: Thyroid clonotypes that were expanded above 0.001 frequency mostly also appeared in blood.

As regards this clonotype: Its antigen is as yet unknown.

This CDR3 region has 16 residues. J was trimmed by 7 bases and V by 0 bases; bases with no gene match: 9. The germline CDR1 and CDR2 sequences are SGDLS and YYNGEE. Beta-chain TCR CDR3 regions were amplified from RNA transcripts. HTBI primers primed a first-round RT-PCR, and a second-round multiplex PCR followed. TCRdb itself ran the multiplex PCR reads through MiXCR, one entry per CDR3 protein. Of 650,000 to 900,000 distinct CDR3 sequences in the sample, 40% were seen once. Patients were diagnosed from clinical symptoms, serum thyroxine, TRAb, thyroid ultrasound and orbital computed tomography. This chain links TRBV9 with TRBJ2-3; TRBD2 aligns across 9 bases. Sequencing was performed on peripheral blood. The receptor comes from an adult man with Graves' ophthalmopathy. CDR3 sequence reads: CASSVAGASGTHTQYF. CDR3 coding DNA: TGTGCCAGCAGCGTAGCTGGGGCTAGCGGGACACATACGCAGTATTTT.